The table lists the clone carrying this T cell receptor (beta chain) with a few counts. CDR1 and CDR2 (germline): MNHEY, SMNVEV (reference sequence). CDR3 length equals 13 residues. Trimming took 5 bases from V and 8 from J, leaving 12 bases between them. This sample is part of a study of molecular identifiers for immune sequencing clone quantification. TCRdb redid the calling of the PCR reads with MiXCR, one entry per CDR3 protein. The sample records approximately 670,000 distinct CDR3 sequences, 15% to 20% being singletons. This sequence was found in a human donor in good health. Some libraries in this study had Jurkat cell RNA spiked in. This rearrangement joins TRBV27 to TRBJ2-2, with D possibly TRBD2 on 6 matching bases. Material for sequencing was naive CD8+ T cells from blood, with Jurkat cell RNA spiked in. As to subset: FACS-sorted CD8+CD4-CCR7+CD45RA+ naive T cells. The CDR3 spells CASSPGGGGELFF. DNA of the CDR3: TGTGCCAGCAGTCCCGGGGGAGGTGGGGAGCTGTTTTTT.